The rows below give T cell receptor beta chains drawn from one sample of a study of T cells in Graves' hyperthyroidism and ophthalmopathy. Each CDR3 protein gets one entry after TCRdb re-called the multiplex PCR reads with MiXCR. The sample yields 450,000 to 550,000 distinct CDR3 sequences, approximately 24% seen once. Sequenced material: blood. These receptors originate from a woman in her 30s with Graves' ophthalmopathy. CDR3s leave out the opening cysteine and the closing phenylalanine or tryptophan.

TRBV24-1	TRBJ2-5	ATSDSGSRYQETQY
TRBV18	TRBJ1-3	ASSPLGVLRSGNTIY
TRBV29-1	TRBJ2-5	SVGVAGGLLETQY
TRBV19	TRBJ1-1	ASSLRLGSTEAF
TRBV12-3/TRBV12-4	TRBJ1-1	ASSLVRYEAF
TRBV15	TRBJ2-2	ATSRVNGELF
TRBV7-8	TRBJ1-5	ASSSRRDSHNQPQH
TRBV18	TRBJ2-5	ASSPAGGGETQY
TRBV20-1	TRBJ1-5	SAGQPQH
TRBV7-3	TRBJ2-7	ASSLNRNNEQY
TRBV15	TRBJ2-7	ATSDTGTGSSYEQY
TRBV2	TRBJ1-5	ASSVLGHNSNQPQH
TRBV20-1	TRBJ1-2	SARALKTGEDYGYT
TRBV6-1	TRBJ2-3	ASTTSGGSTDTQY
TRBV11-2	TRBJ2-3	ASSLGAGGPNTQY
TRBV7-8	TRBJ1-5	ASSLWGRGNQPQH
TRBV11-1	TRBJ2-7	ASSPRTSGDLGDEQY
TRBV6-2/TRBV6-3	TRBJ1-1	ASINPRGPTTEAF
TRBV7-9	TRBJ1-1	ASSQGVDTEAF
TRBV20-1	TRBJ1-2	SAITPGMFYGYT
TRBV12-3/TRBV12-4	TRBJ1-3	ASSLSWTASSGNTIY
TRBV6-1	TRBJ2-7	ASRGQGAKNEQY
TRBV7-9	TRBJ1-5	ASSSQGYSNQPQH
TRBV30	TRBJ1-2	AWRGGQGFGYT
TRBV12-3/TRBV12-4	TRBJ2-2	ASSLGATASGTGELF
TRBV15	TRBJ1-1	ATSRVTNTEAF
TRBV15	TRBJ1-1	ATSREVMNTEAF
TRBV6-4	TRBJ2-2	ASRDSGQGGTGELF
TRBV11-2	TRBJ2-5	VSSLDGLALQETQY
TRBV5-1	TRBJ1-5	ASSLRGAPGQPQH
TRBV20-1	TRBJ2-5	SARINHRAQY
TRBV6-2/TRBV6-3	TRBJ1-1	ASRIEGRYTEAF
TRBV20-1	TRBJ1-1	SARSFTEAF
TRBV4-3	TRBJ2-5	ASSQHGLEEETQY
TRBV5-1	TRBJ2-5	ASSLGRIFETQY
TRBV29-1	TRBJ2-7	SVEDGMWRTSAYEQY
TRBV6-1	TRBJ1-2	ASSAPGGRGYT
TRBV25-1	TRBJ2-7	ASRRVNEQY
TRBV12-3/TRBV12-4	TRBJ1-2	ASSFVGPGGYT
TRBV19	TRBJ2-7	ATARAPGSYEQY
TRBV20-1	TRBJ1-2	SASGVSYGYT
TRBV19	TRBJ1-6	ASSVTGQLNSPLH
TRBV11-3	TRBJ1-1	ASSSKGTEAF
TRBV6-1	TRBJ1-1	ASTLDRLNTEAF
TRBV11-2	TRBJ1-1	ASSLKRYTRATEAF
TRBV6-1	TRBJ1-1	ASSADRTLNTEAF
TRBV6-1	TRBJ2-7	ASSEGQLAYEQY
TRBV6-5	TRBJ2-7	ASRSGPIQYEQY
TRBV12-5	TRBJ1-3	ATWISGNTIY
TRBV6-5	TRBJ1-2	ASTPGTHPYGYT
TRBV12-3/TRBV12-4	TRBJ2-7	ASRLAYEQY
TRBV28	TRBJ2-7	ASSYARGRGYEQY
TRBV28	TRBJ2-7	ASNPGPTSREQY
TRBV6-1	TRBJ2-7	ASLRDETYEQY
TRBV5-5	TRBJ1-5	ASSPDRGAGQPQH
TRBV7-9	TRBJ1-1	ASQGVGTEAF
TRBV2	TRBJ2-7	ASSEGGGPYEQY
TRBV3-1	TRBJ2-5	ASSHPNPTAQETQY
TRBV6-2/TRBV6-3	TRBJ2-7	ASSSTSNALGYEQY
TRBV20-1	TRBJ1-2	SGKINYGYT